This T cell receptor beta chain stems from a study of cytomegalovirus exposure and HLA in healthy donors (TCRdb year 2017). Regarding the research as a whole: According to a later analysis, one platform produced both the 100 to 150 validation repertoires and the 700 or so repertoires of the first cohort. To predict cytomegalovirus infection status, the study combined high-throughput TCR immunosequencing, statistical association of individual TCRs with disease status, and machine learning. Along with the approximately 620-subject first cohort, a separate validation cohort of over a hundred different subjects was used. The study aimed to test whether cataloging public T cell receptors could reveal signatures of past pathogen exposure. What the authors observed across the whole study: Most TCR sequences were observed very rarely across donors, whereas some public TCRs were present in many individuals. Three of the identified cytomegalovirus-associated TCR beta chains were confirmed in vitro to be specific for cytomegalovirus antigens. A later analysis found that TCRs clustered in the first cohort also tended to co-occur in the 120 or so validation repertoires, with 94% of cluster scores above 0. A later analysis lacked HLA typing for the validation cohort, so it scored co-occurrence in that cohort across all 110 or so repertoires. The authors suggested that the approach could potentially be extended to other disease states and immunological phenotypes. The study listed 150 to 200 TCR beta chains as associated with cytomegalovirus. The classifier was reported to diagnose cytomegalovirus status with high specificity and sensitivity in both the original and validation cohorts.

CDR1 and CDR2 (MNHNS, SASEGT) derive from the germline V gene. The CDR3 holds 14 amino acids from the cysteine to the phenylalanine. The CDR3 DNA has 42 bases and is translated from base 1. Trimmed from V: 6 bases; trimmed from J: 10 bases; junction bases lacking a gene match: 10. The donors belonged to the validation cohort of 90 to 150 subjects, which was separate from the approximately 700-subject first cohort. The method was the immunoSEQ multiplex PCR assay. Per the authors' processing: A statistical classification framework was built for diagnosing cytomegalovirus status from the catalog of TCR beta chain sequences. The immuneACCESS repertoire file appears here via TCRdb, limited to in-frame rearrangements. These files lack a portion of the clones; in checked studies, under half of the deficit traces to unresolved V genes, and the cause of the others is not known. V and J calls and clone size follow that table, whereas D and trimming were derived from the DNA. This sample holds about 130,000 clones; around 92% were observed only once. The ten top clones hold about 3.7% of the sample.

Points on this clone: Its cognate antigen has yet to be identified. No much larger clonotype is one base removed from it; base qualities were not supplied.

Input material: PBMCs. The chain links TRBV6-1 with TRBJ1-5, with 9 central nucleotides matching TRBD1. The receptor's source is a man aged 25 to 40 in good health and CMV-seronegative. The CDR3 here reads CASRHGQGTGPQHF. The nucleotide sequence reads TGTGCCAGCAGGCACGGACAGGGGACTGGTCCCCAGCATTTT.